This entry lists 20 T cell receptor beta chains sequenced from one sample in a study of CD8 T cells in Susac syndrome. Random hexamers served to reverse transcribe about 0.5 to 1 ug RNA. TCRdb ran MiXCR on the immunoSEQ multiplex PCR reads and lists one entry per CDR3 protein. The sample has 150,000 to 200,000 distinct CDR3 sequences; approximately 96% are singletons. Material: CD8+ T cells from PBMCs. These receptors all stem from a human donor with multiple sclerosis.

This chain uses TRBV2 with TRBJ1-6; the D gene is possibly TRBD1 (5 bases). The CDR3 loop spans 15 amino acids. Germline loops: CDR1 SNHLY, CDR2 FYNNEI. With 3 bases removed from V and 7 bases from J, the gap between germline ends came to 13 bases. The CDR3 DNA follows: TGTGCCAGCAGTGACCTGACAGTTCCCAATTCACCCCTCCACTTT. Residues: CASSDLTVPNSPLHF.

The chain combines TRBV13 with TRBJ2-7; TRBD2 matches at 8 bases. The germline V gene has CDR1 PRHDT and CDR2 FYEKMQ (reference sequence). The CDR3 consists of 14 residues. V was clipped by 8 bases and J by 5 bases; unmatched bases: 11. The CDR3 nucleotides read TGTGCCAGCGCTGTCGCGGGGGGTTACGACGAGCAGTACTTC. It encodes CASAVAGGYDEQYF.

This chain uses TRBV30 with TRBJ2-5, with 10 bases that match TRBD2. The junction had 10 bases not matched to a gene; V was cut back by 4 bases and J by 5 bases. The CDR3 spans 15 residues. The germline V gene encodes CDR1 GTSNPN and CDR2 SVGIG (reference sequence). This CDR3 is CAWTSGSFIEETQYF. CDR3 coding DNA: TGTGCCTGGACTAGCGGGAGTTTTATCGAGGAGACCCAGTACTTC. Drawing the rest from reference TRBV30 and TRBJ2-5, the complete variable domain is SQTIHQWPATLVQPVGSPLSLECTVEGTSNPNLYWYRQAAGRGLQLLFYSVGIGQISSEVPQNLSASRPQDRQFILSSKKLLLSDSGFYLCAWTSGSFIEETQYFGPGTRLLVL.

The chain employs TRBV3-1 and TRBJ2-1, with 11 bases lining up with TRBD2. V shed 3 bases, J shed 4 bases, and the junction held 5 bases outside the gene matches. Germline-derived CDR1 and CDR2 are LGHDT and YNNKEL (reference sequence). CDR3 length: 16 amino acids. Written as DNA, the CDR3 is TGTGCCAGCAGCCAGCCGGGACTAGCGGAATACAATGAGCAGTTCTTC. This encodes CASSQPGLAEYNEQFF.

The chain uses TRBV24-1 and TRBJ1-2; D remains unclear. V lost 8 bases to trimming and J lost 5 bases, with 17 bases between them. From germline, CDR1 is KGHDR and CDR2 SFDVKD. The CDR3 extends over 14 amino acids. The CDR3 bases are TGTGCCACCAATTCTCGGGCCGAGGGATATGGCTACACCTTC. It encodes CATNSRAEGYGYTF.

The chain joins TRBV2 to TRBJ1-1; no clear D. The germline V gene has CDR1 SNHLY and CDR2 FYNNEI. The CDR3 length is 10 residues. The V and J ends lost 7 bases and 11 bases respectively, with 11 bases between them. The CDR3 protein is CASTGDWAFF. For the CDR3, the DNA is TGTGCCAGCACCGGGGATTGGGCTTTCTTT.

V gene TRBV9 combines with J gene TRBJ2-5; TRBD2 is a possible D gene (6 bases). Germline CDR1 is SGDLS and CDR2 is YYNGEE. Trimming cost V 2 bases and J 5 bases, with 16 bases left between them. The CDR3 loop spans 15 amino acids. The CDR3 DNA follows: TGTGCCAGCAGCGTTTACGGGAGATCACGGGAGACCCAGTACTTC. This translates into CASSVYGRSRETQYF.

The chain is built from TRBV15 and TRBJ1-2, with D possibly TRBD1 on 6 matching bases. The germline gives CDR1 LNHNV, CDR2 YYDKDF (reference sequence). V shed 3 bases and J shed 8 bases, with 13 bases lying between them. The CDR3 contains 13 residues. The CDR3 coding sequence is TGTGCCACCAGCAGTCGAAACAGGGAGGGCTACACCTTC. It codes for CATSSRNREGYTF.

The V and J genes are TRBV20-1 and TRBJ2-1, with D possibly being TRBD2 (6 bases). CDR3 length: 16 residues. V dropped 3 bases and J dropped 3 bases, with 18 bases sitting between them. The germline V gene encodes CDR1 DFQATT and CDR2 SNEGSKA (reference sequence). CDR3 sequence: CSASRRVHGLYNEQFF. The CDR3 DNA reads as TGCAGTGCTAGCAGGAGGGTCCACGGGCTCTACAATGAGCAGTTCTTC.

This chain connects TRBV9 to TRBJ1-2; tentatively, D is TRBD1 (5 bases). Germline-derived CDR1 and CDR2 are SGDLS and YYNGEE. The CDR3 extends over 14 amino acids. Trimming took off 4 bases at V and 6 bases at J, with 16 bases between the two ends. The DNA of the CDR3 is TGTGCCAGCAGCACCAGGGCGGGCTCGGATGGCTACACCTTC. It yields the protein CASSTRAGSDGYTF.

V and J are TRBV7-3 and TRBJ2-1, with unresolved D. This CDR3 is built from 15 residues. V gave up 1 base and J gave up 6 bases, with 13 bases separating them. Germline lookup yields CDR1 SGHTA and CDR2 FQGTGA. The CDR3 DNA reads as TGTGCCAGCAGCTTAATTCATCGAGCCGGCAATGAGCAGTTCTTC. The encoded protein is CASSLIHRAGNEQFF.

The chain recombines TRBV12-3 or TRBV12-4 with TRBJ2-7; D is undetermined. CDR3 length: 14 amino acids. Deletions cut 2 bases from V and 3 bases from J, with 11 bases between. CDR3 residues: CASSLLARVYEQYF. For the CDR3, the DNA is TGTGCCAGCAGTTTATTGGCTCGAGTCTACGAGCAGTACTTC.

The chain couples TRBV15 to TRBJ2-1; TRBD2 is a possible D gene (5 bases). V lost 1 base, J lost 2 bases, and 15 bases lay in between. The CDR3 is 17 residues long. Looked up from germline, CDR1 is LNHNV and CDR2 is YYDKDF (reference sequence). The CDR3 loop reads CATSRGSSLGAYNEQFF. The CDR3 region has the DNA TGTGCCACCAGCAGAGGGTCTTCCCTCGGGGCCTACAATGAGCAGTTCTTC.

The CDR3 protein is CSARDYSGSDSEQFF. The DNA of the CDR3 is TGCAGTGCTAGAGATTATAGCGGGAGCGACAGTGAGCAGTTCTTC. The rearrangement joins TRBV20-1 to TRBJ2-1; 9 bases fit TRBD2. V lost 0 bases, J lost 9 bases, and 9 bases stayed unmatched. The germline V gene encodes CDR1 DFQATT and CDR2 SNEGSKA (reference sequence). There are 15 residues in the CDR3.

The chain carries TRBV15 and TRBJ2-2; 11 nucleotides line up with TRBD2. V lost 0 bases, J lost 0 bases, and 6 bases stayed unmatched. CDR1 is LNHNV and CDR2 is YYDKDF in the germline V gene (reference sequence). This CDR3 spans 19 amino acids. In DNA form, the CDR3 reads TGTGCCACCAGCAGAGATCCCCTAGCGGGGGGACCGAACACCGGGGAGCTGTTTTTT. This sequence encodes CATSRDPLAGGPNTGELFF. Filled out from reference TRBV15 and TRBJ2-2, the complete variable domain reads DAMVIQNPRYQVTQFGKPVTLSCSQTLNHNVMYWYQQKSSQAPKLLFHYYDKDFNNEADTPDNFQSRRPNTSFCFLDIRSPGLGDTAMYLCATSRDPLAGGPNTGELFFGEGSRLTVL.

This chain connects TRBV6-2 or TRBV6-3 to TRBJ2-7; D possibly corresponds to TRBD1 (6 bases). Trimming stripped 5 bases from V and 6 bases from J, with 11 bases between. Looked up from germline, CDR1 is MNHEY and CDR2 is SVGEGT. The CDR3 runs 12 residues. The CDR3 DNA reads TGTGCCAGCAGTCAACAGGGTTTCGAGCAGTACTTC. It specifies CASSQQGFEQYF.

This rearrangement joins TRBV30 to TRBJ2-2; 7 bases line up with TRBD1. Germline CDR1 is GTSNPN and CDR2 is SVGIG (reference sequence). V trimming: 4 bases; J trimming: 8 bases; junction bases outside the gene matches: 7. The CDR3 runs to 13 residues. Here the CDR3 reads CAWKGTEVGELFF. Here the CDR3 DNA reads TGTGCCTGGAAAGGGACAGAGGTTGGGGAGCTGTTTTTT.

This clonotype was recorded a few times. The chain couples TRBV9 to TRBJ2-7; 8 bases align to TRBD1. This CDR3 region has 14 residues. Trimming cost V 8 bases and J 0 bases; bases outside gene matches: 7. The germline gives CDR1 SGDLS, CDR2 YYNGEE. DNA for the CDR3: TGTGCCAGTAGTATCGGGACAGGCTCCTACGAGCAGTACTTC. Amino acid sequence: CASSIGTGSYEQYF. Complete variable domain (other parts from reference TRBV9 and TRBJ2-7): DSGVTQTPKHLITATGQRVTLRCSPRSGDLSVYWYQQSLDQGLQFLIQYYNGEERAKGNILERFSAQQFPDLHSELNLSSLELGDSALYFCASSIGTGSYEQYFGPGTRLTVT.

This CDR3 reads CASSILGGQYNEQFF. In nucleotides, the CDR3 is TGTGCCAGTAGTATTCTGGGGGGACAATACAATGAGCAGTTCTTC. This chain uses TRBV19 with TRBJ2-1; D possibly matches TRBD1 or TRBD2 (6 bases each). The V and J ends lost 3 bases and 4 bases respectively, with 13 bases between them. The CDR3 spans 15 residues. CDR1 LNHDA and CDR2 SQIVND come from the germline V gene (reference sequence). Based on the CDR3 plus reference TRBV19 and TRBJ2-1, the full variable domain is DGGITQSPKYLFRKEGQNVTLSCEQNLNHDAMYWYRQDPGQGLRLIYYSQIVNDFQKGDIAEGYSVSREKKESFPLTVTSAQKNPTAFYLCASSILGGQYNEQFFGPGTRLTVL.

The chain couples TRBV4-2 to TRBJ2-3, with no clear D. CDR1 and CDR2 (germline): LGHNA, YNFKEQ. V gave up 0 bases and J gave up 1 base, with 11 bases separating them. This CDR3 contains 16 residues. The CDR3 region is CASSQEVYRGTDTQYF. Here the CDR3 DNA reads TGTGCCAGCAGCCAAGAGGTTTATAGAGGCACAGATACGCAGTATTTT.